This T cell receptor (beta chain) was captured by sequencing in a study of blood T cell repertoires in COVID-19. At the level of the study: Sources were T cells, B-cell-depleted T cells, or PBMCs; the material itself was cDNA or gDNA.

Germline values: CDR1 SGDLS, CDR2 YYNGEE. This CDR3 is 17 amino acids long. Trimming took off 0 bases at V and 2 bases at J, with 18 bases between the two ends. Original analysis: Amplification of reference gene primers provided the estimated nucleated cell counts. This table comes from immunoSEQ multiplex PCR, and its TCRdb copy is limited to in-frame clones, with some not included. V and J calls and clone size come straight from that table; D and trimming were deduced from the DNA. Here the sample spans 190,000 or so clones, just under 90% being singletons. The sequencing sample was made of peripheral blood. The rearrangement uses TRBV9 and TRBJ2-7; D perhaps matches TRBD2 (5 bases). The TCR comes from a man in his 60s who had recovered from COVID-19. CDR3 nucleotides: TGTGCCAGCAGCGTAGGGGGAGTTTTTGCAGAAACCTACGAGCAGTACTTC. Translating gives CASSVGGVFAETYEQYF.